Below, 9 T cell receptor beta chains from the same sample are listed, as sequenced in a study of regulatory T cells in long-lasting Graves disease. Arm-PCR of CDR3 regions with iRepertoire HTBI primers generated TCR beta libraries. TCRdb re-called the multiplex PCR reads with MiXCR, one entry per CDR3 protein. Among hundreds of thousands of distinct CDR3 sequences listed, 25% to 35% were seen once. Time point given: persistent/refractory GD, antithyroid drugs over 5 years with positive TRAb. Extracted PBMC RNA gave rise to the TCR library. The material was peripheral blood mononuclear cells (PBMCs), obtained when the disease was refractory, from a patient treated with antithyroid drugs. The receptors come from a female donor with Graves disease.

This clonotype was detected a few times. CDR3 in DNA: TGTGCCAGCTCCTGGGACTCTAACACCGGGGAGCTGTTTTTT. It is translated as CASSWDSNTGELFF. V gene TRBV7-3 combines with J gene TRBJ2-2, with a possible D match to TRBD2 (6 bases). The CDR3 length is 14 residues. CDR1 and CDR2 (germline): SGHTA, FQGTGA. V was trimmed by 8 bases and J by 2 bases, leaving 12 bases between them. The whole variable domain, filled in from reference TRBV7-3 and TRBJ2-2, reads GAGVSQTPSNKVTEKGKYVELRCDPISGHTALYWYRQSLGQGPEFLIYFQGTGAADDSGLPNDRFFAVRPEGSVSTLKIQRTERGDSAVYLCASSWDSNTGELFFGEGSRLTVL.

The gene calls are TRBV7-2 and TRBJ1-4; maybe TRBD1 (5 bases). V gave up 1 base and J gave up 5 bases, with 17 bases separating them. The CDR3 loop spans 17 amino acids. The germline V gene encodes CDR1 SGHTA and CDR2 FQGNSA. The CDR3 loop is CASSLGGLAGENEKLFF. The CDR3 bases are TGTGCCAGCAGCTTAGGGGGCCTGGCAGGCGAAAATGAAAAACTGTTTTTT.

This clonotype has a handful of counts. The rearrangement uses TRBV10-3 and TRBJ1-1; D possibly corresponds to TRBD1 (5 bases). Germline V gene sequence: CDR1 ENHRY, CDR2 SYGVKD. This CDR3 comprises 16 residues. V dropped 0 bases and J dropped 4 bases, with 15 bases sitting between them. Here the CDR3 reads CAISESGTTMGTEAFF. The CDR3 DNA reads TGTGCCATCAGTGAGTCGGGGACGACCATGGGCACTGAAGCTTTCTTT.

This clonotype was picked up many times. The genes are TRBV20-1 and TRBJ2-7; 8 nucleotides agree with TRBD1. The germline CDR1 and CDR2 sequences are DFQATT and SNEGSKA (reference sequence). There are 12 residues in the CDR3. The V and J ends lost 5 bases and 5 bases, in that order; junction bases with no gene match: 5. The CDR3 reads CSAQDRVHEQYF. CDR3 coding DNA: TGCAGTGCTCAGGACAGGGTCCACGAGCAGTACTTC.

This clonotype was seen ten or more times. The chain carries TRBV6-1 and TRBJ1-4, with D possibly TRBD1 on 5 matching bases. V was pared by 8 bases and J by 8 bases, with 12 bases between. This CDR3 is built from 12 residues. Germline lookup yields CDR1 MNHNS and CDR2 SASEGT. The CDR3 loop is CASRQGGEKLFF. DNA of the CDR3: TGTGCCAGCCGGCAGGGTGGCGAAAAACTGTTTTTT.

This clonotype was seen only a few times. The J gene is TRBJ1-2, the V gene TRBV28, with D uncertain. This CDR3 region has 14 residues. Per the germline V gene, CDR1 is MDHEN and CDR2 is SYDVKM. Trimming stripped 2 bases from V and 2 bases from J, with 9 bases between. This CDR3 is CASSLGRSNYGYTF. The CDR3 nucleotides read TGTGCCAGCAGTTTAGGTCGGAGCAACTATGGCTACACCTTC.

This clonotype was observed a handful of times. CDR3 coding DNA: TGTGCCTGGAGTCCCACGAGACTGAGTAATGAAAAACTGTTTTTT. Translation: CAWSPTRLSNEKLFF. The chain employs TRBV30 and TRBJ1-4; D unclear. The V end lost 2 bases, the J end lost 4 bases, and 14 bases lay between the germline ends. Germline V gene lookup returns CDR1 GTSNPN and CDR2 SVGIG (reference sequence). The CDR3 covers 15 residues. Based on the CDR3 plus reference TRBV30 and TRBJ1-4, the full variable domain is SQTIHQWPATLVQPVGSPLSLECTVEGTSNPNLYWYRQAAGRGLQLLFYSVGIGQISSEVPQNLSASRPQDRQFILSSKKLLLSDSGFYLCAWSPTRLSNEKLFFGSGTQLSVL.

This clonotype was counted only a few times. V and J are TRBV11-2 and TRBJ2-1; 8 bases agree with TRBD1. The CDR3 has 16 residues. V trimming: 0 bases; J trimming: 7 bases; junction bases outside the gene matches: 8. In germline, CDR1 is SGHAT, CDR2 FQNNGV. For the CDR3, the DNA is TGTGCCAGCAGCTTAGATCAGGCAGGGGGCTCGAATGAGCAGTTCTTC. Residues: CASSLDQAGGSNEQFF. The variable domain in full, completed from reference TRBV11-2 and TRBJ2-1, reads EAGVAQSPRYKIIEKRQSVAFWCNPISGHATLYWYQQILGQGPKLLIQFQNNGVVDDSQLPKDRFSAERLKGVDSTLKIQPAKLEDSAVYLCASSLDQAGGSNEQFFGPGTRLTVL.

This clonotype was seen only a few times. V and J are TRBV20-1 and TRBJ1-3; maybe TRBD1 (5 bases). Germline V CDR1 and CDR2: DFQATT, SNEGSKA (reference sequence). V was trimmed by 3 bases and J by 0 bases, leaving 9 bases between them. This CDR3 region has 14 residues. This chain's CDR3 is CSASPDSSGNTIYF. Here the CDR3 DNA reads TGCAGTGCTAGTCCAGACAGCTCTGGAAACACCATATATTTT.